This record concerns one T cell receptor (beta chain) sequence. Antigen unknown. Germline V gene data show CDR1 as SGHDT and CDR2 as YYEEEE. Trimming at V came to 3 bases and at J to 0 bases, leaving 2 bases not matched to a gene. The length of the CDR3 is 17 residues. This entry belongs to a study of CD8 T cells in Susac syndrome. Overall study context: Patients with Susac syndrome were therapy-naive, on corticosteroids, or on intravenous immunoglobulin alone at blood draw.

RNA amounts of roughly 0.45 to 1 ug underwent reverse transcription with random hexamers. The TCR beta CDR3 was amplified by immunoSEQ multiplex PCR across 54 Vbeta, 13 Jbeta. One entry per CDR3 protein, called by TCRdb with MiXCR from the immunoSEQ multiplex PCR reads. This sample carries 170,000 or so distinct CDR3 sequences, roughly 92% of them seen once, and the ten largest clones take 0.095% to 0.13%. Study-level results: The study recognized that its TCR sequencing and HLA analysis covered a relatively small number of individuals.

Sequencing was performed on CD4+ T cells from PBMCs. V gene TRBV5-6 combines with J gene TRBJ2-6, with 11 bases fitting TRBD1. The clonotype was recovered from a human donor with Susac syndrome. CDR3 bases: TGTGCCAGCAGCTCGGGACAGGGGGACTCTGGGGCCAACGTCCTGACTTTC. It encodes CASSSGQGDSGANVLTF.